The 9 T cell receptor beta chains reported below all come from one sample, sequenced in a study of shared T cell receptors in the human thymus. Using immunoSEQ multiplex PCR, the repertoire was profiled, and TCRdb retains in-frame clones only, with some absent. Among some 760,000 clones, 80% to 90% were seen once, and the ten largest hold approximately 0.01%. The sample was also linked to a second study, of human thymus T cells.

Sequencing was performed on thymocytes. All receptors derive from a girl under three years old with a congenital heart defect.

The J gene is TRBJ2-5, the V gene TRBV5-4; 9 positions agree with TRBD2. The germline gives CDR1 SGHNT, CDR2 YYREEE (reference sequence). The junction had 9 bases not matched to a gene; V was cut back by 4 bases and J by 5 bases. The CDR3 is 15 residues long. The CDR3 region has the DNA TGTGCCAGCAGCATCCTAGCGGGGACGGCGGAGACCCAGTACTTC. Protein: CASSILAGTAETQYF.

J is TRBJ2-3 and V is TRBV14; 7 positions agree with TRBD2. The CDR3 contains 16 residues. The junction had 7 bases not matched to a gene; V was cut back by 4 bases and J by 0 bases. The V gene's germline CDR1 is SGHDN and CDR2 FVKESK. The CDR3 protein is CASSPQTTSSTDTQYF. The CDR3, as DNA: TGTGCCAGCAGCCCGCAGACGACTAGCAGCACAGATACGCAGTATTTT.

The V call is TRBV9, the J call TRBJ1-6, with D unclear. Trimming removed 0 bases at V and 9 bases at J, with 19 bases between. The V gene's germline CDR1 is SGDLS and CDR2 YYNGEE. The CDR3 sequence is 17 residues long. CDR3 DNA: TGTGCCAGCAGCGTAGGATCAAGCGGGCAGTTAGGTTCACCCCTCCACTTT. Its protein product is CASSVGSSGQLGSPLHF.

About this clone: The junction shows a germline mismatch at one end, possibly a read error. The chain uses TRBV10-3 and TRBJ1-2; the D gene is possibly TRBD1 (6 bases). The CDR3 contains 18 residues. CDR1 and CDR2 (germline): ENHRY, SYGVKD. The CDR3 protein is CAIGESGQGTPCNYGYTF. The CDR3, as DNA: TGTGCCATCGGTGAGTCGGGGCAGGGGACCCCTTGTAACTATGGCTACACCTTC.

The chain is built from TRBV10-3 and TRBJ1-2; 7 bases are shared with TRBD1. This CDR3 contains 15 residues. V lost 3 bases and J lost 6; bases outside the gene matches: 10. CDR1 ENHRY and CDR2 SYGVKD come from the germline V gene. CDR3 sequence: CAISDAGQWANGYTF. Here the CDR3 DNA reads TGTGCCATCAGTGACGCGGGACAGTGGGCCAATGGCTACACCTTC.

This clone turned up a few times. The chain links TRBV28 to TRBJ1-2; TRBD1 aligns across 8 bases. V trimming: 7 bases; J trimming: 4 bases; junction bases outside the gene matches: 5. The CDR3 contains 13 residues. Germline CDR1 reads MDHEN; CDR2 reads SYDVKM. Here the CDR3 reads CASKGQGSYGYTF. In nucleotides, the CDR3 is TGTGCCAGCAAAGGACAGGGTAGCTATGGCTACACCTTC.

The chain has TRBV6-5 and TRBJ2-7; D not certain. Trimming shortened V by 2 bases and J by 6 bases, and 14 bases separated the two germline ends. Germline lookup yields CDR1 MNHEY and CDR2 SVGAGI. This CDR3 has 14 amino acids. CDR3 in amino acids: CASSYPGPLGEQYF. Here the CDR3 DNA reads TGTGCCAGCAGTTACCCTGGGCCCCTCGGCGAGCAGTACTTC.

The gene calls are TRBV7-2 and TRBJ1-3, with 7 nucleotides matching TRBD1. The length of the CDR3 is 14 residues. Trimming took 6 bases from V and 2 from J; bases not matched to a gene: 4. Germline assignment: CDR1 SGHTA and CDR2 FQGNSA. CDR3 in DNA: TGTGCCAGCAGAACAGGGGTCCCTGGAAACACCATATATTTT. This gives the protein CASRTGVPGNTIYF.

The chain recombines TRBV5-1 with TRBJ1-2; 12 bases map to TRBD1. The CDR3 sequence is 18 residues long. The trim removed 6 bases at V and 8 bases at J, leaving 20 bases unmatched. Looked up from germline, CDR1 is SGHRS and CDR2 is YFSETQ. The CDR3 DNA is TGCGCCAGCAAACTTCTACCGGGACAGGGGGCAGGGGGTGGAGGCTACACCTTC. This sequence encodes CASKLLPGQGAGGGGYTF. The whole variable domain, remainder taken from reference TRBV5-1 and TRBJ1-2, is KAGVTQTPRYLIKTRGQQVTLSCSPISGHRSVSWYQQTPGQGLQFLFEYFSETQRNKGNFPGRFSGRQFSNSRSEMNVSTLELGDSALYLCASKLLPGQGAGGGGYTFGSGTRLTVV.